The rows below give T cell receptor beta chains drawn from one sample of a study of beta chain features in type 1 diabetes. Clones were read by immunoSEQ multiplex PCR, and TCRdb kept only the in-frame ones, dropping some. The sample consists of 120,000 to 150,000 clones, 6.9% of them appearing once. The sequenced sample consisted of central memory CD4+ T cells from blood. The source is a woman in her 30s in good health. CDR3s leave out the opening cysteine and the closing phenylalanine or tryptophan. Each record gives: CDR3 protein, V gene, J gene.

ASSLGSEGTQY	TRBV7-3	TRBJ2-5
ASRPATGEHQPQH	TRBV19	TRBJ1-5
ASKTSGAQETQY	TRBV5-1	TRBJ2-5
ASSKGGAWESNEQF	TRBV5-6	TRBJ2-1
ASSPGQGIEAKNIQY	TRBV18	TRBJ2-4
ASSQGFGPGGNEQF	TRBV4-3	TRBJ2-1
ASSQGGLEVTDTQY	TRBV4-3	TRBJ2-3
ASNLAGFQETQY	TRBV5-4	TRBJ2-5
ASSPITLNRPHGYT	TRBV18	TRBJ1-2
ASSLAPHYEQY	TRBV7-8	.
AWKWWTGGGEQY	TRBV30	TRBJ2-7
AISREPAGANNEQF	TRBV10-3	TRBJ2-1
SVEEGGRYGYT	TRBV29-1	TRBJ1-2
ASSTGRGGTEAF	TRBV19	TRBJ1-1
ASSRQGVAEAF	TRBV28	TRBJ1-1
ASRAWTGDYGYT	TRBV7-2	TRBJ1-2
AWNGGGGTSGSYNEQF	TRBV30	TRBJ2-1
ASSAGRALNEQY	TRBV9	TRBJ2-7
ASSLQGGNYGYT	TRBV28	TRBJ1-2
AWSVHGTLEAF	TRBV30	TRBJ1-1
ASRRWGQGADTQY	TRBV28	TRBJ2-3